This T cell receptor beta chain is drawn from a study of cytomegalovirus exposure and HLA in healthy donors. In the study overall: Among approximately 400 genotyped donors, around 82% fell in the Caucasian-associated ancestry cluster.

Study-level points and caveats: About 87% or about 30% of the time was how often most TCR beta V segments were productive, according to an earlier analysis. Follow-up analysis seemed to connect common viral pathogens with several of the most significant clusters identified.

PCR was performed using 60 Vbeta and 13 Jbeta primers. The data were produced by immunoSEQ multiplex PCR, yet TCRdb's version contains in-frame clones alone and is incomplete. Seen here are 150,000 to 200,000 clones, roughly 79% observed once, and the top ten hold about 14%. Points on this clone: Antigen specificity is unknown.

The CDR3 runs 13 residues. The ends were cut back, 4 bases at V and 2 bases at J, with 8 bases in the middle. The germline V gene encodes CDR1 SGHVS and CDR2 FQNEAQ. Sequencing used PBMCs. This TCR derives from a man aged 45-65 years in good health and CMV-seropositive. The chain recombines TRBV7-8 with TRBJ1-1; D is perhaps TRBD1 (5 bases). CDR3 loop: CASSSTVNTEAFF. CDR3 in DNA: TGTGCCAGCAGCTCGACAGTTAACACTGAAGCTTTCTTT.